The 25 T cell receptor beta chains in this list originate from one sample, sequenced in a study of response to subunit inactivated influenza vaccine. MiXCR, applied by TCRdb to the RT-PCR reads, yields one record per CDR3 protein. The table records under 750,000 distinct CDR3 sequences, over 9.5% of them present only once. The sample was PBMCs from blood, taken on the day of vaccination. The receptor set was obtained from a middle-aged man who received an inactivated influenza vaccine.

As concerns this clonotype: Compared with germline, one end of the junction differs, possibly owing to a read error. The V and J genes are TRBV7-8 and TRBJ2-3; perhaps TRBD2 as D (6 bases). Germline CDR1 is SGHVS and CDR2 is FQNEAQ. The CDR3 extends over 16 amino acids. CDR3 region: CASSLAGPRGTATQYF. The CDR3 coding sequence is TGTGCCAGCAGCTTAGCAGGCCCGCGGGGCACAGCTACGCAGTATTTT. Using reference TRBV7-8 and TRBJ2-3 for the parts outside the CDR3, the full variable domain is GAGVSQSPRYKVAKRGQDVALRCDPISGHVSLFWYQQALGQGPEFLTYFQNEAQLDKSGLPSDRFFAERPEGSVSTLKIQRTQQEDSAVYLCASSLAGPRGTATQYFGPGTRLTVL.

The chain links TRBV12-3 or TRBV12-4 to TRBJ2-7, with 9 bases lining up with TRBD1. This CDR3 region has 15 residues. V shed 7 bases and J 2 bases; nucleotides not matched to a gene: 9. The CDR3 here is CASKVGGQGTYEQYF. In DNA, the CDR3 is TGTGCCAGCAAGGTCGGAGGACAGGGGACCTACGAGCAGTACTTC.

The V call is TRBV28, the J call TRBJ2-7; D gene ambiguous. The CDR3 has 14 residues. Germline loops: CDR1 MDHEN, CDR2 SYDVKM. Between the trimmed V and J ends, which lost 5 bases and 5 bases, there was a span of 16 bases. CDR3: CASSRRISPDEQYF. In DNA form, the CDR3 reads TGTGCCAGCAGTAGAAGGATTTCTCCCGACGAGCAGTACTTC.

This clonotype was seen a few times. The J gene is TRBJ1-1, the V gene TRBV12-3 or TRBV12-4; no definite D call. The CDR3 has 13 residues. V lost 6 bases to trimming and J lost 4 bases, with 12 bases between them. The CDR3 nucleotides read TGTGCCAGCAGACAAGAGGGAGGCACTGAAGCTTTCTTT. This gives the protein CASRQEGGTEAFF.

This rearrangement joins TRBV30 to TRBJ1-5; 9 bases are shared with TRBD1. The trim removed 3 bases at V and 1 base at J, leaving 7 bases unmatched. The CDR3 is made up of 16 amino acids. Germline CDR1 reads GTSNPN; CDR2 reads SVGIG (reference sequence). The CDR3, as DNA: TGTGCCTGGAGGCCCCAGGGACAGGGCAGCAATCAGCCCCAGCATTTT. This translates into CAWRPQGQGSNQPQHF. Filled out from reference TRBV30 and TRBJ1-5, the complete variable domain reads SQTIHQWPATLVQPVGSPLSLECTVEGTSNPNLYWYRQAAGRGLQLLFYSVGIGQISSEVPQNLSASRPQDRQFILSSKKLLLSDSGFYLCAWRPQGQGSNQPQHFGDGTRLSIL.

This clonotype occurred many times. The chain is built from TRBV3-1 and TRBJ2-7; 7 bases map to TRBD1. V trimming: 4 bases; J trimming: 5 bases; junction bases outside the gene matches: 8. CDR1 is LGHDT, CDR2 YNNKEL, per germline (reference sequence). The CDR3 runs 14 residues. CDR3 DNA: TGTGCCAGCAGCCCCAGACAGGGTACCGACGAGCAGTACTTC. Translated, it gives CASSPRQGTDEQYF.

The chain has TRBV7-9 and TRBJ1-1, with 11 bases identical to TRBD1. Losses at the gene ends were 5 bases for V and 7 bases for J; bases not matched to a gene: 6. CDR1 and CDR2 from the germline V gene are SEHNR and FQNEAQ (reference sequence). The CDR3 has 14 residues. The DNA for the CDR3 is TGTGCCAGCAGCAAGGGACAGGGGGACGGTGAAGCTTTCTTT. Its translation: CASSKGQGDGEAFF. The full variable domain, rest sourced from reference TRBV7-9 and TRBJ1-1, is DTGVSQNPRHKITKRGQNVTFRCDPISEHNRLYWYRQTLGQGPEFLTYFQNEAQLEKSRLLSDRFSAERPKGSFSTLEIQRTEQGDSAMYLCASSKGQGDGEAFFGQGTRLTVV.

This clonotype has just a few counts. CDR3 nucleotide sequence: TGTGCCAGCAGTGAGGGGGGGACGGGGGAAAAACTGTTTTTT. Amino acids: CASSEGGTGEKLFF. The rearrangement links TRBV12-3 or TRBV12-4 to TRBJ1-4; D might be TRBD1 (6 bases). This CDR3 has 14 residues. V lost 5 bases and J 8 bases, leaving 15 bases between the germline ends.

This clonotype occurred a few times. The CDR3 region has the DNA TGTGCCACCAGTGATGGACGGGACTATGGCTACACCTTC. Translating it yields CATSDGRDYGYTF. The rearrangement joins TRBV24-1 to TRBJ1-2; no clear D gene. Germline CDR1 and CDR2: KGHDR and SFDVKD. This CDR3 comprises 13 residues. Between the trimmed V and J ends, which lost 3 bases and 3 bases, there was a span of 7 bases.

V and J are TRBV25-1 and TRBJ2-2; D possibly corresponds to TRBD2 (6 bases). V was trimmed by 2 bases and J by 4 bases, leaving 17 bases between them. CDR3 size: 17 residues. CDR1 MGHDK and CDR2 SYGVNS come from the germline V gene. CDR3 residues: CASSEPDPGVRTGELFF. The CDR3 DNA reads as TGTGCCAGCAGTGAACCGGACCCGGGGGTACGCACCGGGGAGCTGTTTTTT.

This clonotype was seen only a few times. The genes are TRBV5-1 and TRBJ2-7; the D is unclear. V was clipped by 1 base and J by 1 base, with 6 bases between them. CDR1 is SGHRS and CDR2 is YFSETQ in the germline V gene. CDR3 length: 13 residues. The CDR3 protein is CASSLLDSYEQYF. CDR3 nucleotide sequence: TGCGCCAGCAGCTTGTTAGATTCCTACGAGCAGTACTTC.

This clonotype was seen only a few times. The gene calls are TRBV28 and TRBJ2-5; weak D call: TRBD1 (6 bases). CDR1 MDHEN and CDR2 SYDVKM come from the germline V gene. Trimming left V 7 bases short and J 5 bases short, with 14 bases between. CDR3 length: 13 amino acids. In DNA, the CDR3 is TGTGCCAGCACCAACAGGGCGCCGGAGACCCAGTACTTC. This codes for CASTNRAPETQYF.

The CDR3 here is CASSLGAGTSVRYEQYF. In DNA form, the CDR3 reads TGTGCCAGCAGCTTGGGGGCCGGGACTAGCGTGAGGTACGAGCAGTACTTC. The chain joins TRBV7-6 to TRBJ2-7; 10 nucleotides line up with TRBD2. Looked up from germline, CDR1 is SGHVS and CDR2 is FNYEAQ. J was trimmed by 4 bases and V by 3 bases; bases with no gene match: 12. CDR3 length equals 17 residues.

The chain employs TRBV12-3 or TRBV12-4 and TRBJ2-5; 9 bases match TRBD2. The trim removed 5 bases at V and 5 bases at J, leaving 6 bases unmatched. CDR3 length equals 14 residues. The CDR3 DNA reads TGTGCCAGCAGTCCGTTTAGCGGGGGCGAGACCCAGTACTTC. Protein product: CASSPFSGGETQYF.

The V and J genes are TRBV28 and TRBJ2-3; D perhaps matches TRBD1 (7 bases). The CDR3 runs 14 residues. Germline V gives CDR1 MDHEN, CDR2 SYDVKM. Deletions cut 5 bases from V and 7 bases from J, with 16 bases between. DNA for the CDR3: TGTGCCAGCAGTCCGCGGCAGGGGGGTAATACGCAGTATTTT. Translated: CASSPRQGGNTQYF.

The V gene is TRBV10-3, the J gene TRBJ2-5; D not resolved. CDR3 length: 13 amino acids. V dropped 4 bases and J dropped 1 base, with 7 bases sitting between them. Germline V CDR1 and CDR2: ENHRY, SYGVKD. CDR3 protein: CAISVGAQETQYF. CDR3 coding DNA: TGTGCCATCAGTGTAGGTGCCCAAGAGACCCAGTACTTC.

Note on this clonotype: Compared with germline, one end of the junction differs, possibly owing to a read error. The genes are TRBV12-3 or TRBV12-4 and TRBJ2-2; D uncertain. This CDR3 spans 14 amino acids. CDR3 sequence: CASGFRLNTGELFF. The CDR3 coding sequence is TGTGCCAGCGGTTTTAGGCTGAACACCGGGGAGCTGTTTTTT.

In this sample, this clonotype turned up many times. The V call is TRBV21-1, the J call TRBJ2-1; TRBD1, the table's D call, lacks a check against the DNA. TRBV21-1 is a recognized pseudogene. This CDR3 contains 15 residues. The DNA for the CDR3 is TGTGCCAGCAGCTTTCCGGGGGGGCGTTCTAATGAGCAGTTCTTC. Residues: CASSFPGGRSNEQFF.

This clonotype was seen more than once but under ten times. The chain has TRBV5-1 and TRBJ2-5; 8 bases map to TRBD2. Germline loops: CDR1 SGHRS, CDR2 YFSETQ. The CDR3 sequence is 14 residues long. Trimming removed 4 bases from V and 7 bases from J; junction bases left unmatched: 9. DNA for the CDR3: TGCGCCAGCAGCAATACCGTCCGGGAGGGGACCCAGTACTTC. This codes for CASSNTVREGTQYF.

This clonotype was seen only a few times. The rearrangement links TRBV9 to TRBJ2-1; perhaps TRBD1 as D (5 bases). V lost 0 bases and J lost 8, with 12 bases in between. The CDR3 contains 14 residues. Germline loops: CDR1 SGDLS, CDR2 YYNGEE. The CDR3 nucleotides read TGTGCCAGCAGCGTAGCTCAAATGGGGCATGAGCAGTTCTTC. This encodes CASSVAQMGHEQFF.

This clonotype was counted many times. The chain combines TRBV6-1 with TRBJ2-4; D is uncertain. The V end was cut by 1 base, the J end by 9 bases, with 10 bases between. There are 13 residues in the CDR3. Germline values: CDR1 MNHNS, CDR2 SASEGT. The CDR3: CASSEGLEGIQYF. As DNA, the CDR3 is TGTGCCAGCAGTGAAGGACTCGAAGGCATTCAGTACTTC.

The chain is built from TRBV5-8 and TRBJ2-2; the match to TRBD2 covers 10 bases. V was clipped by 3 bases and J by 6 bases; unmatched bases: 5. This CDR3 contains 15 residues. Germline V gene sequence: CDR1 SGHTS, CDR2 YDEGEE. The CDR3 DNA sequence: TGTGCCAGCAGCTCGGAGCTAGCGGGAGCCGGGGAGCTGTTTTTT. Its protein is CASSSELAGAGELFF. Variable domain in full (rest from reference TRBV5-8 and TRBJ2-2): EAGVTQSPTHLIKTRGQQATLRCSPISGHTSVYWYQQALGLGLQFLLWYDEGEERNRGNFPPRFSGRQFPNYSSELNVNALELEDSALYLCASSSELAGAGELFFGEGSRLTVL.

The V and J genes are TRBV4-2 and TRBJ1-2; possible D gene TRBD1, 5 bases. Per the germline V gene, CDR1 is LGHNA and CDR2 is YNFKEQ. V was trimmed by 1 base and J by 8 bases, leaving 8 bases between them. The CDR3 runs 12 residues. The CDR3 DNA sequence: TGTGCCAGCAGCCAAGTCGACAGCGGCTACACCTTC. Protein sequence: CASSQVDSGYTF.

This clonotype was seen only a few times. This chain uses TRBV7-9 with TRBJ1-4; no clear D. The V and J ends lost 3 bases and 10 bases respectively, with 9 bases between them. Germline V gives CDR1 SEHNR, CDR2 FQNEAQ (reference sequence). The CDR3 runs to 12 residues. The CDR3 reads CASSLSEGKLFF. The CDR3 DNA is TGTGCCAGCAGCTTGAGCGAGGGAAAACTGTTTTTT.

This clonotype was counted only a few times. The V gene is TRBV10-3, the J gene TRBJ2-3; D is perhaps TRBD1 (6 bases). Germline V gene sequence: CDR1 ENHRY, CDR2 SYGVKD. Trimming pared 5 bases from V and 6 bases from J, leaving 15 bases between. The CDR3 length is 14 residues. DNA of the CDR3: TGTGCCATCAGTTTAGTAGGCAGGGGCGATACGCAGTATTTT. Translated, it gives CAISLVGRGDTQYF.